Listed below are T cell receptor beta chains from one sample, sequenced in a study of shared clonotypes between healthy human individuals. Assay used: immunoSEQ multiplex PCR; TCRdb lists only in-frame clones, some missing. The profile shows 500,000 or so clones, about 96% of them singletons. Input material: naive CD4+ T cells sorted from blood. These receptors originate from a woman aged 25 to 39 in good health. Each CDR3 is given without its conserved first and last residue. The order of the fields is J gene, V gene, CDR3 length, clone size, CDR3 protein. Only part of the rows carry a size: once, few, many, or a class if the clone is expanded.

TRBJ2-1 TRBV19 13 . ASSPMGGSHNEQF
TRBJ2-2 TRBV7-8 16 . ASSSRAGTGGSTGELF
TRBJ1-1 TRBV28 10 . ASRINPGEAF
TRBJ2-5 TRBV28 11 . ASSLGGRETQY
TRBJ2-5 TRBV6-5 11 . ASSYSRQETQY
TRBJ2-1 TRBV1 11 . TSCRWSYNEQF
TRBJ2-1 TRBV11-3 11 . ASSLGLENEQF
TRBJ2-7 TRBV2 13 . ASSGWQGDAYEQY
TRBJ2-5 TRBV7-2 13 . ASSFRGEDWETQY
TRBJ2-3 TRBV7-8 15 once ASSPLRLAGRTDTQY
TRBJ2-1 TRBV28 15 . ASSLWGGTTSYNEQF
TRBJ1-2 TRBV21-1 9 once ASSGGCGYT
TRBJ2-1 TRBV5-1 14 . ASSRRTSGGYNEQF
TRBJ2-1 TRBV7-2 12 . ASSLPLGRAEQF
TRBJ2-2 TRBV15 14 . ATSRDSPGNTGELF
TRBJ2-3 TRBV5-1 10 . ASSEVPDTQY
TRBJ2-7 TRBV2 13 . ASNPRQVISYEQY
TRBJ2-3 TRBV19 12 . ASSIGASTDTQY
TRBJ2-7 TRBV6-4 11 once ASSVEQGGEQY
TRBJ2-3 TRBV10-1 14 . ASSESGRGTVDTQY
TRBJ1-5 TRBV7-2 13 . ASSLGDSIGQPQH
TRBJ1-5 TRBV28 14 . ASSLFGTGNYQPQH
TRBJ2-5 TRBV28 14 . ASSHRLAGWQETQY
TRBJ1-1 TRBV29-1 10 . SARPTNTEAF
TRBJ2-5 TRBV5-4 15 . ASSLGGLAGTQETQY
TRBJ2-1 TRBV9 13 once ASSWVSGNYNEQF
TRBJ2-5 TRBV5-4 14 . ASSLDPAGGLETQY
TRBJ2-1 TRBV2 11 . ASRATNYNEQF
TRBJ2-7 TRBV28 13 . ASSFIGTAVYEQY
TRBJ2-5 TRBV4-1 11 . ASSQVLGETQY
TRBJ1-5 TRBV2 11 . ASSEVGGRPQH
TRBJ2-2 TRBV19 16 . ASSENPGFLKNTGELF
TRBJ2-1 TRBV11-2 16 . ASSSLIGTSANYNEQF
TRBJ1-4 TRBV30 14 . AWSVRGVRGHEKLF
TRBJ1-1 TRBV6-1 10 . ASSPYRVGAF
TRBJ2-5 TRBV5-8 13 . ASSQGQGVIETQY
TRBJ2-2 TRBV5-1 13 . ASSTQGRVTGELF
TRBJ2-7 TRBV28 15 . AISRGTSGRYVYEQY
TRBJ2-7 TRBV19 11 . ASSPRRYYEQY
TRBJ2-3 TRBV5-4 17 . ASSLELAGAGLDTDTQY
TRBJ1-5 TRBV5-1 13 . ASSLGQGGNQPQH
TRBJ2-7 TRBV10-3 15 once AISGGNSRKSSYEQY
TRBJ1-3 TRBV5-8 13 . ASSFDRDSGNTIY
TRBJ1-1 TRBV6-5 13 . ASSSTGTGGTEAF
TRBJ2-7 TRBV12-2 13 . ASRSLTSGLGEQY
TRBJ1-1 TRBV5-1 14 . ASSLVTGVMNTEAF
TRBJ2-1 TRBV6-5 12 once ATSYRGPYNEQF
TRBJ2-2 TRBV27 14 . ASSGGTSGITGELF
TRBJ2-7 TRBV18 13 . ASSPNIDRVAEQY
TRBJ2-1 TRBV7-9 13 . ASSFGTSGMSEQF
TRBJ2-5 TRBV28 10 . ASKVSRETQY